Listed here are 19 T cell receptor beta chains from one sample, sequenced in a study of cytomegalovirus exposure and HLA in healthy donors. Produced via immunoSEQ multiplex PCR; TCRdb's table is partial and in-frame only. The data contain 100,000 to 130,000 clones, roughly 88% of them seen just once; the ten biggest clones take up 3% to 3.5%. The sample comprised PBMCs. These receptors were taken from a woman aged 18-29 years in good health and CMV-seronegative.

The rearrangement uses TRBV13 and TRBJ2-3; 9 bases map to TRBD2. The CDR3 runs 16 residues. The V gene end was trimmed by 4 bases and the J gene end by 2 bases; junction bases not matched to a gene: 7. The V gene's germline CDR1 is PRHDT and CDR2 FYEKMQ (reference sequence). CDR3 loop: CASSSGRGGATDTQYF. As DNA, the CDR3 is TGTGCCAGCAGCTCGGGGCGCGGGGGGGCCACAGATACGCAGTATTTT.

The chain couples TRBV5-4 to TRBJ2-5; 8 bases align to TRBD1. V shed 4 bases and J 4 bases; nucleotides not matched to a gene: 9. Germline CDR1 reads SGHNT; CDR2 reads YYREEE (reference sequence). The CDR3 extends over 15 amino acids. The CDR3 coding sequence is TGTGCCAGCAGCACCTGGACAGGGATGGTAGAGACCCAGTACTTC. This gives the protein CASSTWTGMVETQYF.

V and J are TRBV5-4 and TRBJ2-3; 10 bases are a match to TRBD2. This CDR3 is built from 15 residues. V dropped 4 bases and J dropped 6; count of bases not matched to a gene: 8. Germline V lookup: CDR1 SGHNT, CDR2 YYREEE (reference sequence). This CDR3 reads CASSPSGGASDTQYF. CDR3 DNA sequence: TGTGCCAGCAGCCCAAGCGGGGGGGCTTCTGATACGCAGTATTTT.

CDR3 in amino acids: CAWSPVSGTQYF. The DNA of the CDR3 is TGTGCCTGGAGTCCAGTGTCGGGTACGCAGTATTTT. This chain joins TRBV30 and TRBJ2-3; D ambiguous. The CDR3 totals 12 residues. Trimming pared 2 bases from V and 8 bases from J, leaving 11 bases between. Germline CDR1 is GTSNPN and CDR2 is SVGIG (reference sequence).

The chain joins TRBV28 to TRBJ1-1, with 9 bases matching TRBD1. CDR3 length equals 15 residues. Losses at the gene ends were 2 bases for V and 5 bases for J; bases not matched to a gene: 6. In germline, CDR1 is MDHEN, CDR2 SYDVKM. The CDR3, as DNA: TGTGCCAGCAGTTTAAACAGGGGGCTGTCGACTGAAGCTTTCTTT. Residues: CASSLNRGLSTEAFF.

V is TRBV30 and J is TRBJ2-5, with TRBD2 identical over 9 bases. The V gene's germline CDR1 is GTSNPN and CDR2 SVGIG (reference sequence). The CDR3 is 15 amino acids. The trim removed 4 bases at V and 5 bases at J, leaving 11 bases unmatched. The CDR3 loop reads CAWTLRGGAQETQYF. The CDR3 DNA sequence: TGTGCCTGGACTCTTCGCGGGGGGGCCCAGGAGACCCAGTACTTC.

This chain joins TRBV7-9 and TRBJ1-2; D is ambiguous. V gave up 2 bases and J gave up 1 base, with 5 bases separating them. CDR1 and CDR2 (germline): SEHNR, FQNEAQ (reference sequence). The CDR3 has 13 amino acids. CDR3 amino acids: CASSLLDNYGYTF. CDR3 bases: TGTGCCAGCAGCTTATTAGATAACTATGGCTACACCTTC. Drawing the rest from reference TRBV7-9 and TRBJ1-2, the complete variable domain is DTGVSQNPRHKITKRGQNVTFRCDPISEHNRLYWYRQTLGQGPEFLTYFQNEAQLEKSRLLSDRFSAERPKGSFSTLEIQRTEQGDSAMYLCASSLLDNYGYTFGSGTRLTVV.

This chain links TRBV5-6 with TRBJ1-1, with D perhaps TRBD1 (5 bases). The ends were cut back, 2 bases at V and 1 base at J, with 9 bases in the middle. The CDR3 has 14 residues. The germline V gene encodes CDR1 SGHDT and CDR2 YYEEEE. This CDR3 reads CASSFYDRNTEAFF. The CDR3 region has the DNA TGTGCCAGCAGCTTCTACGACAGGAACACTGAAGCTTTCTTT.

This chain connects TRBV6-4 to TRBJ2-3, with 10 bases fitting TRBD2. Losses at the gene ends were 2 bases for V and 1 base for J; bases not matched to a gene: 0. The CDR3 loop spans 15 amino acids. Germline CDR1 is MRHNA and CDR2 is SNTAGT. CDR3 in DNA: TGTGCCAGCAGTGACACTAGCGGGGGCACAGATACGCAGTATTTT. Its translation: CASSDTSGGTDTQYF.

The chain uses TRBV28 and TRBJ2-1; D not certain. The germline CDR1 and CDR2 sequences are MDHEN and SYDVKM. Trimming removed 5 bases from V and 3 bases from J, with 5 bases in between. The CDR3 length is 12 residues. The CDR3 here is CASSLNYNEQFF. In DNA form, the CDR3 reads TGTGCCAGCAGTCTAAACTACAATGAGCAGTTCTTC.

The genes are TRBV9 and TRBJ2-3; D is perhaps TRBD2 (5 bases). Germline-derived CDR1 and CDR2 are SGDLS and YYNGEE. Trimming took 0 bases from V and 6 from J, leaving 14 bases between them. This CDR3 has 15 residues. CDR3 region: CASSVAGSATDTQYF. In nucleotides, the CDR3 is TGTGCCAGCAGCGTAGCGGGGTCCGCAACGGATACGCAGTATTTT. The variable domain in full, completed from reference TRBV9 and TRBJ2-3, reads DSGVTQTPKHLITATGQRVTLRCSPRSGDLSVYWYQQSLDQGLQFLIQYYNGEERAKGNILERFSAQQFPDLHSELNLSSLELGDSALYFCASSVAGSATDTQYFGPGTRLTVL.

V is TRBV7-3 and J is TRBJ2-1; 7 nucleotides line up with TRBD1. The trim removed 4 bases at V and 3 bases at J, leaving 3 bases unmatched. The germline V gene encodes CDR1 SGHTA and CDR2 FQGTGA. The CDR3 runs 14 residues. The CDR3 is CASSSWDSYNEQFF. The CDR3 coding sequence is TGTGCCAGCAGCTCTTGGGACAGCTACAATGAGCAGTTCTTC. The full variable domain, completed using reference TRBV7-3 and TRBJ2-1, is GAGVSQTPSNKVTEKGKYVELRCDPISGHTALYWYRQSLGQGPEFLIYFQGTGAADDSGLPNDRFFAVRPEGSVSTLKIQRTERGDSAVYLCASSSWDSYNEQFFGPGTRLTVL.

This rearrangement joins TRBV12-5 to TRBJ2-7, with D perhaps TRBD1 (5 bases). This CDR3 is built from 16 residues. V gave up 0 bases and J gave up 0 bases, with 12 bases separating them. CDR1 and CDR2 from the germline V gene are LGHNT and FRNRAP. CDR3 in amino acids: CASGLVTPGPSYEQYF. DNA for the CDR3: TGTGCTAGTGGTTTGGTAACGCCAGGGCCCTCCTACGAGCAGTACTTC. Complete variable domain (other parts from reference TRBV12-5 and TRBJ2-7): DARVTQTPRHKVTEMGQEVTMRCQPILGHNTVFWYRQTMMQGLELLAYFRNRAPLDDSGMPKDRFSAEMPDATLATLKIQPSEPRDSAVYFCASGLVTPGPSYEQYFGPGTRLTVT.

The chain employs TRBV4-1 and TRBJ1-1; D gene ambiguous. V lost 4 bases, J lost 5 bases, and 8 bases lay in between. This CDR3 is 12 amino acids long. The germline CDR1 and CDR2 sequences are MGHRA and YSYEKL. For the CDR3, the DNA is TGCGCCAGCAGCCCGACCGGGACTGAAGCTTTCTTT. Translated, it gives CASSPTGTEAFF.

This clone was observed a handful of times. This chain links TRBV4-2 with TRBJ2-1, with a tentative D call TRBD2 (7 bases). V was shortened by 3 bases and J by 7 bases, with 19 bases between the two germline ends. Germline CDR1 LGHNA, CDR2 YNFKEQ. This CDR3 has 16 residues. CDR3 bases: TGTGCCAGCAGCCATGAGGGACGGGGGGCCGGGAATGAGCAGTTCTTC. Protein sequence: CASSHEGRGAGNEQFF.

Concerning this clone: A read error may be the cause here, since a much bigger clone is one base away. The identical CDR3 is also encoded by other nucleotide sequences in the sample. This chain uses TRBV6-1 with TRBJ2-3, with 11 bases lining up with TRBD2. The junction had 2 bases not matched to a gene; V was cut back by 2 bases and J by 4 bases. The CDR3 consists of 15 residues. The germline V gene has CDR1 MNHNS and CDR2 SASEGT. In DNA form, the CDR3 reads TGTGCCAGCAGTGAACTAGCGGGGGGCCCAGATACGCAGTATTTT. It yields the protein CASSELAGGPDTQYF.

The chain has TRBV7-3 and TRBJ2-7; 10 bases match TRBD1. This CDR3 has 14 residues. Germline values: CDR1 SGHTA, CDR2 FQGTGA. The V and J ends lost 8 bases and 2 bases, in that order; junction bases with no gene match: 6. CDR3 in amino acids: CASSPGTGAYEQYF. CDR3 sequence (DNA): TGTGCCAGCTCCCCCGGGACAGGGGCCTACGAGCAGTACTTC.

The CDR3 DNA follows: TGTGCCAGCAGCCCTACAGGGTCGGGAGGAGAAAAACTGTTTTTT. Protein sequence: CASSPTGSGGEKLFF. The chain employs TRBV7-9 and TRBJ1-4; TRBD1 might be the D (6 bases). Germline CDR1 reads SEHNR; CDR2 reads FQNEAQ (reference sequence). V lost 5 bases and J 8 bases, leaving 18 bases between the germline ends. The CDR3 covers 15 residues.

The chain couples TRBV5-5 to TRBJ1-5; unclear D gene. This CDR3 contains 14 residues. Germline loops: CDR1 SGHKS, CDR2 YYEKEE (reference sequence). Trimming removed 0 bases at V and 3 bases at J, with 7 bases between. This chain's CDR3 is CASSLDYVNQPQHF. CDR3 in DNA: TGTGCCAGCAGCTTGGATTATGTCAATCAGCCCCAGCATTTT.